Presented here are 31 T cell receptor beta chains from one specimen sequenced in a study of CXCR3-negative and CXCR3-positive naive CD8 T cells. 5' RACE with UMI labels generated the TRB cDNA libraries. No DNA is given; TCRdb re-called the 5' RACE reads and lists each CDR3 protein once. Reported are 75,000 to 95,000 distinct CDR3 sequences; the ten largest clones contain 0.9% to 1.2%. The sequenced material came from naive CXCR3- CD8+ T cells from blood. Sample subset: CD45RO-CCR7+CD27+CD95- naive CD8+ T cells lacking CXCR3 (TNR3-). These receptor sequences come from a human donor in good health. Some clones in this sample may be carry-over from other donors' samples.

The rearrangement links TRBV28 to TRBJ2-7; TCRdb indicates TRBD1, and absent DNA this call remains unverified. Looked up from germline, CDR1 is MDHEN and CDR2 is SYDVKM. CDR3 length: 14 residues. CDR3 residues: CASSSTGDSYEQYF.

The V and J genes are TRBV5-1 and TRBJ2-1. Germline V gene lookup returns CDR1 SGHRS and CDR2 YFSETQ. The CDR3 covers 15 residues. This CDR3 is CASSWAGGSYNEQFF.

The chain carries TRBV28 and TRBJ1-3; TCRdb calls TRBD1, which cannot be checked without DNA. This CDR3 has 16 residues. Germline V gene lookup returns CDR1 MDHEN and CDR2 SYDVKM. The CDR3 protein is CASSPWGIHSGNTIYF.

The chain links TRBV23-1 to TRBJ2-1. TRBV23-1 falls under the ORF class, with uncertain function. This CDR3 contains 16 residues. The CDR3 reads CASSRPRSPSCNEQFF.

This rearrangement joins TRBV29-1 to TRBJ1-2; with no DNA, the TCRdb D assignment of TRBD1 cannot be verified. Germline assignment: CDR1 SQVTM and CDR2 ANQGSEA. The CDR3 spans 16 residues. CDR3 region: CSVVKEVEDSNYGYTF. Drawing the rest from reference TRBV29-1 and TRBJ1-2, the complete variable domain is SAVISQKPSRDICQRGTSLTIQCQVDSQVTMMFWYRQQPGQSLTLIATANQGSEATYESGFVIDKFPISRPNLTFSTLTVSNMSPEDSSIYLCSVVKEVEDSNYGYTFGSGTRLTVV.

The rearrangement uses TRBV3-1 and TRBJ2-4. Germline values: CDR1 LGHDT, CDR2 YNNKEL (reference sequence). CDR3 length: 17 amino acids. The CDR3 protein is CASSQESGRVAKNIQYF.

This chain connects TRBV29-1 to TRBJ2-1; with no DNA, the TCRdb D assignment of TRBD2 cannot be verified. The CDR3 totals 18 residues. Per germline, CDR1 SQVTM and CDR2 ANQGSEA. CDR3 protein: CSVEVPGLAGGINNEQFF.

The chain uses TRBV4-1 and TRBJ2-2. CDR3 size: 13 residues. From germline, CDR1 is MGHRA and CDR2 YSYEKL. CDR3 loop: CASSQNFAGELFF.

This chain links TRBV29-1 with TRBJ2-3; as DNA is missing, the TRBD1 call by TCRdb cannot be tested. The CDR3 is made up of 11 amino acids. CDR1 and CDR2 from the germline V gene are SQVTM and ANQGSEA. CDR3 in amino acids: CSVLVSGGEDF.

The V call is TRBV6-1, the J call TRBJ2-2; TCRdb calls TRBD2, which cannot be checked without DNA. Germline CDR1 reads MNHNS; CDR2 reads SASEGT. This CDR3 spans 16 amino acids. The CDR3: CASSENLAGVTGELFF.

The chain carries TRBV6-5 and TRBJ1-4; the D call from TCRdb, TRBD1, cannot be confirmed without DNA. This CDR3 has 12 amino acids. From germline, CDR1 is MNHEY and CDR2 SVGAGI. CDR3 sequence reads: CASRRQEEKLFF.

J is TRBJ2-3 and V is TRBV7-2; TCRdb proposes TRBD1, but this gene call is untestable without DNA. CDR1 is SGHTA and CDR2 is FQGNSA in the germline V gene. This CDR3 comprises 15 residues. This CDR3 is CASSYSRGDTDTQYF.

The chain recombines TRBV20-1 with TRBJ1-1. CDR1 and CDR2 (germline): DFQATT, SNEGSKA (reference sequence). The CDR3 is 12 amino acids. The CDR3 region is CSAMEVGTEAFF.

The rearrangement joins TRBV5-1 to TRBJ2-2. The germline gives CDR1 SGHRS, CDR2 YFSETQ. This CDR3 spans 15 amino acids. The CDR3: CASSPRIDPRGELFF.

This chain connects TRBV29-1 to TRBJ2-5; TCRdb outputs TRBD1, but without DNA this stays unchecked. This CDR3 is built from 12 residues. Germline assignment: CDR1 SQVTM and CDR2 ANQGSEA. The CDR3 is CRVVGGGETQYF.

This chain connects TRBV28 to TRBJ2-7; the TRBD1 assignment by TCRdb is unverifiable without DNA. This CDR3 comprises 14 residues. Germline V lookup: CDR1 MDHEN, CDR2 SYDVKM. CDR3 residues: CASTWDREANEQYF. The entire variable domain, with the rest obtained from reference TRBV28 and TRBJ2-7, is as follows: DVKVTQSSRYLVKRTGEKVFLECVQDMDHENMFWYRQDPGLGLRLIYFSYDVKMKEKGDIPEGYSVSREKKERFSLILESASTNQTSMYLCASTWDREANEQYFGPGTRLTVT.

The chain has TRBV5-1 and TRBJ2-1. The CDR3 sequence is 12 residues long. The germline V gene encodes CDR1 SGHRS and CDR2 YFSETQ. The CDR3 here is CASSLEGNEQFF.

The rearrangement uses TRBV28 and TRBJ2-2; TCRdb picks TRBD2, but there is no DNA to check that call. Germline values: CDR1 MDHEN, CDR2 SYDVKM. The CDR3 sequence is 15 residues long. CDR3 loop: CASRREVTNTGELFF.

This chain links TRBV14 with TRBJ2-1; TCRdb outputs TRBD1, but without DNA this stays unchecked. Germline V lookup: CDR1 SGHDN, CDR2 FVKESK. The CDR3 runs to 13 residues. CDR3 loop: CASMGGETNEQFF. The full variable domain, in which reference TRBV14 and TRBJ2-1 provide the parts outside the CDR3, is EAGVTQFPSHSVIEKGQTVTLRCDPISGHDNLYWYRRVMGKEIKFLLHFVKESKQDESGMPNNRFLAERTGGTYSTLKVQPAELEDSGVYFCASMGGETNEQFFGPGTRLTVL.

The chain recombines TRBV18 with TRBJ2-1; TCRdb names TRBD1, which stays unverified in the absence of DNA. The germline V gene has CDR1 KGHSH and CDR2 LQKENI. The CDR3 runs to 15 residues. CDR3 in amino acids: CASSPTGQGYNEQFF.

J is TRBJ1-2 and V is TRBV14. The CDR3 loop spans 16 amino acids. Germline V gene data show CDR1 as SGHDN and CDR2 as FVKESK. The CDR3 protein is CASSQVAGGRAYGYTF.

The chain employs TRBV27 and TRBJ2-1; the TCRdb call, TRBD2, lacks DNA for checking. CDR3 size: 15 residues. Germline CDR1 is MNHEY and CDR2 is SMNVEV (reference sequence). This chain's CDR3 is CASSSIRGTYNEQFF.

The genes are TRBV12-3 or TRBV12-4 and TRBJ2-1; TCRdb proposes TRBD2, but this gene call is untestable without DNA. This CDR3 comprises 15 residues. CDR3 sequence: CASSPLGTTANEQFF.

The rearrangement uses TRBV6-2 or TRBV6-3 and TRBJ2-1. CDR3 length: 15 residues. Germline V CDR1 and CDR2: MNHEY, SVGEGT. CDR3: CASSYGESSYNEQFF.

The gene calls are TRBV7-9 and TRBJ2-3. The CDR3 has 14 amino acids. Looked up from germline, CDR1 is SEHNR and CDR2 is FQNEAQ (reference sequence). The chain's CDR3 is CASSLSTSTDTQYF. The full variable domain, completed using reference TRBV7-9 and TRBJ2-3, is DTGVSQNPRHKITKRGQNVTFRCDPISEHNRLYWYRQTLGQGPEFLTYFQNEAQLEKSRLLSDRFSAERPKGSFSTLEIQRTEQGDSAMYLCASSLSTSTDTQYFGPGTRLTVL.

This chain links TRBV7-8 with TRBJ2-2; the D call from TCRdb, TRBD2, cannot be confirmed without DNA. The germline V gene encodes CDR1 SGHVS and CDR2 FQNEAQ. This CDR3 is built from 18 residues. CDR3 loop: CASSGWDGTPRGTGELFF.

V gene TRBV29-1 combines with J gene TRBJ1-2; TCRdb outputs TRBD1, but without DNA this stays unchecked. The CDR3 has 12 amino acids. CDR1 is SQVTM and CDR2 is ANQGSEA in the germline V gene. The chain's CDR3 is CSALGQGFGYTF.

The CDR3 is CASSLLVGTGVLNEQFF. The chain combines TRBV27 with TRBJ2-1; lacking DNA, the TRBD1 call made by TCRdb goes unchecked. The CDR3 is 17 residues long. Germline V gene data show CDR1 as MNHEY and CDR2 as SMNVEV (reference sequence).

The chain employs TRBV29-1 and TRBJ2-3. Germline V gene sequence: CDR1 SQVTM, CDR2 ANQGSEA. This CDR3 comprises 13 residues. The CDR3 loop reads CSVEGGSTDTQYF.

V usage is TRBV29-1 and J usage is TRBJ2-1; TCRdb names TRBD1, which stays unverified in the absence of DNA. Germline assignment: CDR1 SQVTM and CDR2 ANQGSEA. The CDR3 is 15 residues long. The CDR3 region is CSVDGTGETYNEQFF.

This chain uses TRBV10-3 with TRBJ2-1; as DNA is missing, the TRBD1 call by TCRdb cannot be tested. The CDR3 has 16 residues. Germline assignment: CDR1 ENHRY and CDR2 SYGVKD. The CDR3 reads CAISEPSGQVYNEQFF.